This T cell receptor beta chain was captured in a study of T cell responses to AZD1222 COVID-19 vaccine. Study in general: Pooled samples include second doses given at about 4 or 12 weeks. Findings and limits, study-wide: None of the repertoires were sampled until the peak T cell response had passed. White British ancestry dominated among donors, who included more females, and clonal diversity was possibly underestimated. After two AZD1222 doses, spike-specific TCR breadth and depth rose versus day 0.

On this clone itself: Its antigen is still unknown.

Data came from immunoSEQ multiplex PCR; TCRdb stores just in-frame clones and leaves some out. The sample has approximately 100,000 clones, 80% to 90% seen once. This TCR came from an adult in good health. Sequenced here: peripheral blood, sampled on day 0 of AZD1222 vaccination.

CDR3 DNA: TGTGCCAGCAGTGAACCGCCGGGACGAATGAACACTGAAGCTTTCTTT. Translated: CASSEPPGRMNTEAFF. The chain combines TRBV6-1 with TRBJ1-1, with D possibly TRBD1 on 5 matching bases. Deletions cut 2 bases from V and 0 bases from J, with 13 bases between. Germline CDR1 MNHNS, CDR2 SASEGT. There are 16 residues in the CDR3.